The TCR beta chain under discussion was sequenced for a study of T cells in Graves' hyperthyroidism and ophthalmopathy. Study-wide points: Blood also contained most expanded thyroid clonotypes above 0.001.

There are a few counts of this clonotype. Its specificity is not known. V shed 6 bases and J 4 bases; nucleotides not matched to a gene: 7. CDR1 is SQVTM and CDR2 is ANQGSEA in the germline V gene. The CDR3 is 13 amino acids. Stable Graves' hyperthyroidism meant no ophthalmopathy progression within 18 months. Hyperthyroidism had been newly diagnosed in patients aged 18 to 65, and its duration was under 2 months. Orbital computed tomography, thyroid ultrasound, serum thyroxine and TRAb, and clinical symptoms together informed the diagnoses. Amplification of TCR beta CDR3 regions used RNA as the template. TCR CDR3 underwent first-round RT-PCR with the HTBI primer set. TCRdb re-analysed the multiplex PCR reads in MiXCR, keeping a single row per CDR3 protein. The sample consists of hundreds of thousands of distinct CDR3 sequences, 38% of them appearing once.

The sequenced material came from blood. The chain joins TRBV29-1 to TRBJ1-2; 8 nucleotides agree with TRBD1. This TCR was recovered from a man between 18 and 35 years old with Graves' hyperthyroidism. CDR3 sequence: CSVRADRGYGYTF. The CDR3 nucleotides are TGCAGCGTCCGGGCCGACAGGGGCTATGGCTACACCTTC.